The 31 T cell receptor beta chains reported below all come from one sample, sequenced in a study of T cell responses to AZD1222 COVID-19 vaccine. Repertoires were generated with immunoSEQ multiplex PCR, while TCRdb's copy carries only in-frame clones and drops some. This sample has about 190,000 clones, with 94% found just once. This sample comprised peripheral blood, obtained on day 0 of AZD1222 vaccination. These receptor sequences come from an adult in good health.

CDR3 loop: CASGVSSYNSPLHF. CDR3 DNA: TGTGCCAGCGGGGTATCCTCCTATAATTCACCCCTCCACTTT. V usage is TRBV6-5 and J usage is TRBJ1-6; D gene uncertain. This CDR3 has 14 residues. Germline V CDR1 and CDR2: MNHEY, SVGAGI. Trimming shortened V by 8 bases and J by 0 bases, and 8 bases separated the two germline ends.

The genes are TRBV28 and TRBJ1-4, with D perhaps matching TRBD1 (6 bases). The CDR3 is made up of 17 amino acids. Germline CDR1 MDHEN, CDR2 SYDVKM. Trimming removed 10 bases from V and 5 bases from J, with 26 bases in between. The chain's CDR3 is CANVNRDGTYLNEKLFF. The CDR3, as DNA: TGTGCCAACGTTAACCGGGACGGGACATATCTGAATGAAAAACTGTTTTTT.

The genes are TRBV27 and TRBJ2-7; 8 positions agree with TRBD1. Germline-derived CDR1 and CDR2 are MNHEY and SMNVEV (reference sequence). The CDR3 runs 16 residues. The V gene end was trimmed by 1 base and the J gene end by 5 bases; junction bases not matched to a gene: 10. The CDR3 loop reads CASSLWGTGRRNEQYF. The CDR3 DNA reads TGTGCCAGCAGTTTATGGGGGACAGGCCGTCGGAACGAGCAGTACTTC.

This clone was counted once. The J gene is TRBJ1-1, the V gene TRBV7-2; the D is unclear. Trimming cost V 5 bases and J 5 bases, with 18 bases left between them. From germline, CDR1 is SGHTA and CDR2 FQGNSA. The CDR3 has 15 amino acids. The CDR3, as DNA: TGTGCCAGCAGCCCTAGACATTTAGCAGAGACTGAAGCTTTCTTT. Translated, it gives CASSPRHLAETEAFF.

The chain has TRBV5-5 and TRBJ2-1; 13 bases map to TRBD2. The CDR3 is made up of 14 amino acids. V dropped 2 bases and J dropped 15; count of bases not matched to a gene: 8. CDR1 SGHKS and CDR2 YYEKEE come from the germline V gene (reference sequence). The CDR3 nucleotides are TGTGCCAGCAGCTTTGGGACTAGCGGGGCCCGGGGGTTCTTC. It translates to CASSFGTSGARGFF.

DNA of the CDR3: TGTGCCAGCAGCCCGCCGGTTCGGACTCGGTACCAAGAGACCCAGTACTTC. Protein product: CASSPPVRTRYQETQYF. The chain joins TRBV7-8 to TRBJ2-5; tentatively, D is TRBD2 (5 bases). Germline V gives CDR1 SGHVS, CDR2 FQNEAQ. CDR3 size: 17 residues. V was clipped by 5 bases and J by 0 bases, with 19 bases between them.

This chain connects TRBV4-2 to TRBJ2-7; 13 bases line up with TRBD2. Germline loops: CDR1 LGHNA, CDR2 YNFKEQ. The CDR3 totals 16 residues. The ends lost 0 bases at V and 3 bases at J; junction bases unmatched: 2. CDR3 nucleotide sequence: TGTGCCAGCAGCCAAGAGGGACTAGCGGGAAGCTACGAGCAGTACTTC. Translating gives CASSQEGLAGSYEQYF.

The CDR3 sequence is CASMGGAGYTF. In nucleotides, the CDR3 is TGTGCCAGCATGGGGGGGGCAGGCTACACCTTC. The rearrangement uses TRBV28 and TRBJ1-2, with TRBD1 as a possible D gene (6 bases). Looked up from germline, CDR1 is MDHEN and CDR2 is SYDVKM. The CDR3 is 11 residues long. The V gene lost 7 bases and the J gene lost 8 bases, with 11 bases spanning the gap.

The chain joins TRBV7-2 to TRBJ2-7; 7 bases are a match to TRBD2. Germline V gives CDR1 SGHTA, CDR2 FQGNSA. Trimming at V came to 5 bases and at J to 9 bases, leaving 7 bases not matched to a gene. This CDR3 contains 12 residues. CDR3 region: CASSLSGVAQYF. Here the CDR3 DNA reads TGTGCCAGCAGCCTAAGCGGGGTTGCGCAGTACTTC.

V is TRBV5-1 and J is TRBJ2-7, with D perhaps given as TRBD1 or TRBD2 (6 bases each). Germline CDR1 is SGHRS and CDR2 is YFSETQ. This CDR3 has 15 residues. V lost 0 bases and J 1 base, leaving 11 bases between the germline ends. In DNA, the CDR3 is TGCGCCAGCAGCTTGGGTGGGGGGCAATCCTACGAGCAGTACTTC. It is translated as CASSLGGGQSYEQYF.

The chain joins TRBV19 to TRBJ1-1; 8 nucleotides agree with TRBD1. Germline V lookup: CDR1 LNHDA, CDR2 SQIVND (reference sequence). With V trimmed by 0 bases and J by 4 bases, 13 bases remained unmatched. This CDR3 has 18 residues. DNA of the CDR3: TGTGCCAGTAGTATAGATATCCCCCCCTATCAGGGGGCCACTGAAGCTTTCTTT. Translating it yields CASSIDIPPYQGATEAFF.

Here the CDR3 DNA reads TGTGCCAGCAGCGTAGGGCGGGACTCCTACGAGCAGTACTTC. This sequence encodes CASSVGRDSYEQYF. This sequence joins TRBV9 and TRBJ2-7; possible D gene TRBD2, 6 bases. V shed 0 bases and J shed 0 bases, with 7 bases lying between them. Germline-derived CDR1 and CDR2 are SGDLS and YYNGEE. The CDR3 runs to 14 residues.

V gene TRBV5-4 combines with J gene TRBJ2-4; possibly TRBD1 for D (5 bases). Germline V gene data show CDR1 as SGHNT and CDR2 as YYREEE (reference sequence). This CDR3 is built from 14 residues. Trimming stripped 4 bases from V and 2 bases from J, with 10 bases between. CDR3 DNA sequence: TGTGCCAGCAGCGCTCAGGGTTCCAAAAACATTCAGTACTTC. Translated, it gives CASSAQGSKNIQYF.

The J gene is TRBJ2-5, the V gene TRBV28; possible D gene TRBD2, 6 bases. The CDR3 consists of 13 residues. The V gene's germline CDR1 is MDHEN and CDR2 SYDVKM. The V end was cut by 3 bases, the J end by 1 base, with 6 bases between. CDR3 residues: CASSFGGQETQYF. The CDR3 nucleotides are TGTGCCAGCAGTTTCGGGGGCCAAGAGACCCAGTACTTC.

This chain joins TRBV5-4 and TRBJ2-2; no clear D gene. CDR3 size: 16 residues. Germline assignment: CDR1 SGHNT and CDR2 YYREEE (reference sequence). Trimming pared 0 bases from V and 0 bases from J, leaving 9 bases between. CDR3 coding DNA: TGTGCCAGCAGCTTGGAGGCTGACCCGAACACCGGGGAGCTGTTTTTT. The encoded protein is CASSLEADPNTGELFF. Full variable domain (outside the CDR3, taken from reference TRBV5-4 and TRBJ2-2): ETGVTQSPTHLIKTRGQQVTLRCSSQSGHNTVSWYQQALGQGPQFIFQYYREEENGRGNFPPRFSGLQFPNYSSELNVNALELDDSALYLCASSLEADPNTGELFFGEGSRLTVL.

The rearrangement uses TRBV9 and TRBJ2-1; 12 bases map to TRBD2. The CDR3 is 15 residues long. CDR1 SGDLS and CDR2 YYNGEE come from the germline V gene. V gave up 3 bases and J gave up 6 bases; unmatched junction bases: 4. CDR3 bases: TGTGCCAGCAGCGAGACTAGCGGGAGTGGCAATGAGCAGTTCTTC. It translates to CASSETSGSGNEQFF.

The rearrangement uses TRBV5-1 and TRBJ1-2; D uncertain. This CDR3 has 15 residues. V dropped 8 bases and J dropped 4 bases, with 21 bases sitting between them. The germline CDR1 and CDR2 sequences are SGHRS and YFSETQ. For the CDR3, the DNA is TGCGCCAGAGACGGAGGCAGAACTGAATCCTATGGCTACACCTTC. It specifies CARDGGRTESYGYTF.

The rearrangement links TRBV24-1 to TRBJ2-3; 9 positions agree with TRBD2. The germline gives CDR1 KGHDR, CDR2 SFDVKD. The CDR3 is 15 residues long. V was pared by 6 bases and J by 2 bases, with 5 bases of the junction left unmatched. The CDR3 DNA sequence: TGTGCCACCAGTACGCGGGAGGGCCTCACAGATACGCAGTATTTT. Translated: CATSTREGLTDTQYF.

The chain has TRBV24-1 and TRBJ2-2; maybe TRBD2 (5 bases). Trimming pared 0 bases from V and 4 bases from J, leaving 11 bases between. There are 16 residues in the CDR3. The V gene's germline CDR1 is KGHDR and CDR2 SFDVKD. CDR3 sequence: CATSDLQEDVTGELFF. CDR3 DNA sequence: TGTGCCACCAGTGATTTGCAGGAGGACGTCACCGGGGAGCTGTTTTTT.

V and J are TRBV27 and TRBJ1-1, with TRBD1 matching over 9 bases. This CDR3 spans 15 amino acids. V shed 5 bases and J 3 bases; nucleotides not matched to a gene: 7. CDR1 is MNHEY, CDR2 SMNVEV, per germline (reference sequence). Written as DNA, the CDR3 is TGTGCCAGCAGTGAGCTGGGACAGGGCTACACTGAAGCTTTCTTT. Encoded protein: CASSELGQGYTEAFF.

The V gene is TRBV7-9, the J gene TRBJ1-1; TRBD1 matches 10 bases. The germline V gene encodes CDR1 SEHNR and CDR2 FQNEAQ (reference sequence). V gave up 5 bases and J gave up 5 bases; unmatched junction bases: 5. This CDR3 spans 14 amino acids. The CDR3 nucleotides are TGTGCCAGCAGCCCCGGACAGGGGGGGACTGAAGCTTTCTTT. It yields the protein CASSPGQGGTEAFF.

The chain employs TRBV28 and TRBJ1-1, with D possibly TRBD1 on 5 matching bases. Deletions cut 6 bases from V and 0 bases from J, with 11 bases between. Germline V gene data show CDR1 as MDHEN and CDR2 as SYDVKM. The CDR3 length is 14 residues. The CDR3 DNA follows: TGTGCCAGCAGGGGGGGACGGTTGAACACTGAAGCTTTCTTT. Its protein is CASRGGRLNTEAFF.

The gene calls are TRBV7-8 and TRBJ1-4, with a possible D match to TRBD1 (5 bases). The CDR3 contains 19 residues. Trimming took 1 base from V and 0 from J, leaving 18 bases between them. The V gene's germline CDR1 is SGHVS and CDR2 FQNEAQ. The CDR3 nucleotides read TGTGCCAGCAGCTTAGGTTCCGGGACGTACCCTGCAACTAATGAAAAACTGTTTTTT. Translating it yields CASSLGSGTYPATNEKLFF.

The CDR3 loop reads CASSSGLAGAFTDTQYF. CDR3 nucleotide sequence: TGTGCCAGCAGTTCGGGACTAGCGGGCGCCTTCACAGATACGCAGTATTTT. The rearrangement joins TRBV28 to TRBJ2-3; 12 nucleotides line up with TRBD2. The germline V gene has CDR1 MDHEN and CDR2 SYDVKM. V lost 4 bases, J lost 2 bases, and 7 bases stayed unmatched. This CDR3 comprises 17 residues.

The rearrangement joins TRBV9 to TRBJ2-1; D might be TRBD2 (5 bases). Germline V gene sequence: CDR1 SGDLS, CDR2 YYNGEE. The length of the CDR3 is 17 residues. V was clipped by 4 bases and J by 0 bases, with 17 bases between them. The CDR3 protein is CASSPGWERSSYNEQFF. CDR3 bases: TGTGCCAGCAGCCCGGGTTGGGAGCGTAGCTCCTACAATGAGCAGTTCTTC. Supplemented by reference TRBV9 and TRBJ2-1, the full variable domain reads DSGVTQTPKHLITATGQRVTLRCSPRSGDLSVYWYQQSLDQGLQFLIQYYNGEERAKGNILERFSAQQFPDLHSELNLSSLELGDSALYFCASSPGWERSSYNEQFFGPGTRLTVL.

This clone was seen just once. The rearrangement links TRBV27 to TRBJ1-2; 10 bases map to TRBD1. The CDR3 runs 14 residues. The germline V gene encodes CDR1 MNHEY and CDR2 SMNVEV (reference sequence). Trimming took 5 bases from V and 8 from J; bases not matched to a gene: 8. The CDR3 DNA follows: TGTGCCAGCAGTCCGACAGGGGGCGCGGGGGGCTACACCTTC. It yields the protein CASSPTGGAGGYTF.

The V gene is TRBV20-1, the J gene TRBJ2-3, with D unclear. The V gene lost 3 bases and the J gene lost 3 bases, with 13 bases spanning the gap. The germline CDR1 and CDR2 sequences are DFQATT and SNEGSKA (reference sequence). The CDR3 runs 14 residues. DNA of the CDR3: TGCAGTGCTAGTATCGGCGGAACGACAGATACGCAGTATTTT. Amino acids: CSASIGGTTDTQYF.

The chain joins TRBV9 to TRBJ1-2, with D possibly TRBD1 on 5 matching bases. V lost 0 bases and J 4 bases, leaving 13 bases between the germline ends. Germline CDR1 is SGDLS and CDR2 is YYNGEE. The CDR3 extends over 15 amino acids. The CDR3 region is CASSVVQGLGYGYTF. CDR3 nucleotides: TGTGCCAGCAGCGTAGTGCAGGGCCTAGGCTATGGCTACACCTTC.

This chain connects TRBV5-1 to TRBJ2-7, with D possibly TRBD2 on 5 matching bases. The CDR3 has 15 amino acids. The V end was cut by 0 bases, the J end by 0 bases, with 10 bases between. Germline lookup yields CDR1 SGHRS and CDR2 YFSETQ. CDR3 loop: CASSLGQTSSYEQYF. CDR3 nucleotides: TGCGCCAGCAGCTTGGGACAAACTAGCTCCTACGAGCAGTACTTC.

This chain uses TRBV7-9 with TRBJ2-3, with 8 bases matching TRBD1. Germline CDR1 and CDR2: SEHNR and FQNEAQ (reference sequence). The CDR3 loop spans 16 amino acids. Trimming removed 4 bases from V and 2 bases from J; junction bases left unmatched: 8. DNA of the CDR3: TGTGCCAGCAGCTCCGTGGGACAGGCATACACAGATACGCAGTATTTT. Translating gives CASSSVGQAYTDTQYF.

This rearrangement joins TRBV19 to TRBJ2-2; D uncertain. With 6 bases removed from V and 5 bases from J, the gap between germline ends came to 16 bases. The CDR3 length is 15 residues. In germline, CDR1 is LNHDA, CDR2 SQIVND (reference sequence). The CDR3 here is CASRVPGGRTGELFF. The CDR3 coding sequence is TGTGCCAGTAGGGTCCCGGGTGGTAGGACCGGGGAGCTGTTTTTT.